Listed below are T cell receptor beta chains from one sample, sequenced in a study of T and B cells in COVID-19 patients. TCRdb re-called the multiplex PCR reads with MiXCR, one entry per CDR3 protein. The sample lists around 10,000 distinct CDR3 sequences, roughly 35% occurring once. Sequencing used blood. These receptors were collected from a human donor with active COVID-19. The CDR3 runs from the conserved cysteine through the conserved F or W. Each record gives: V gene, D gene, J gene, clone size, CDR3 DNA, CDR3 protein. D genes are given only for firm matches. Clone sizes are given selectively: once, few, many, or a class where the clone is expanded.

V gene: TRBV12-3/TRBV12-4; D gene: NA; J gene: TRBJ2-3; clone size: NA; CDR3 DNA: TGTGCCAGCAGTTCAAGCACAGATACGCAGTATTTT; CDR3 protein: CASSSSTDTQYF
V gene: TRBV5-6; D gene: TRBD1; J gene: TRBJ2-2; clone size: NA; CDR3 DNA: TGTGCCAGCACTCCAGGACAGGGGGACACCGGGGAGCTGTTTTTT; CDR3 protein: CASTPGQGDTGELFF
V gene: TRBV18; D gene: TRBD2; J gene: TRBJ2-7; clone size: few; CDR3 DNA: TGTGCCAGCTCACCGACTAGCTTCTACGAGCAGTACTTC; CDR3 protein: CASSPTSFYEQYF
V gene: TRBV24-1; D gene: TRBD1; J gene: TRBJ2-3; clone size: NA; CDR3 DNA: TGTACCAGCAGACAGGACAGGGCCACAGATACGCAGTATTTT; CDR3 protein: CTSRQDRATDTQYF
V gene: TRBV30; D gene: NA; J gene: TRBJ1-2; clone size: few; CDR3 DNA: TGTGCCTGGAATTTGGACGGCCTCTATGGCTACACCTTC; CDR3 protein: CAWNLDGLYGYTF
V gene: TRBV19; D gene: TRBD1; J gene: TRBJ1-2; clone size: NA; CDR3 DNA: TGTGCCAGTAGGGGACAGGGGGCGGGGGGCTACACCTTC; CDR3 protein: CASRGQGAGGYTF
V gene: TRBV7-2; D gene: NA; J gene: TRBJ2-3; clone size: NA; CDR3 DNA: TGTGCCAGCAGTTTCGACAGTATCACAGATACGCAGTATTTT; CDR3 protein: CASSFDSITDTQYF
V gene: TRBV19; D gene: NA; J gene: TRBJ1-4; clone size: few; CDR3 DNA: TGTGCCAGTAGTATAGAGGGGCTCCTTAATGAAAAACTGTTTTTT; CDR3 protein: CASSIEGLLNEKLFF
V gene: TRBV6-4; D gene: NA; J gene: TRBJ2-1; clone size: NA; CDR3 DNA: TGTGCCAGCAGTGCCCAGCCTAGCTCCTACAATGAGCAGTTCTTC; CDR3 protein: CASSAQPSSYNEQFF
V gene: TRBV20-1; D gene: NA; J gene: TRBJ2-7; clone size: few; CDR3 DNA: TGCAGTGCTAAGTACCTGAACTACGAGCAGTACTTC; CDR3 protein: CSAKYLNYEQYF
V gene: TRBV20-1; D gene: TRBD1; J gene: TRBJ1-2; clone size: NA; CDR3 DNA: TGCAGTGCCATACAGGGGGCTAACTATGGCTACACCTTC; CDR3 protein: CSAIQGANYGYTF